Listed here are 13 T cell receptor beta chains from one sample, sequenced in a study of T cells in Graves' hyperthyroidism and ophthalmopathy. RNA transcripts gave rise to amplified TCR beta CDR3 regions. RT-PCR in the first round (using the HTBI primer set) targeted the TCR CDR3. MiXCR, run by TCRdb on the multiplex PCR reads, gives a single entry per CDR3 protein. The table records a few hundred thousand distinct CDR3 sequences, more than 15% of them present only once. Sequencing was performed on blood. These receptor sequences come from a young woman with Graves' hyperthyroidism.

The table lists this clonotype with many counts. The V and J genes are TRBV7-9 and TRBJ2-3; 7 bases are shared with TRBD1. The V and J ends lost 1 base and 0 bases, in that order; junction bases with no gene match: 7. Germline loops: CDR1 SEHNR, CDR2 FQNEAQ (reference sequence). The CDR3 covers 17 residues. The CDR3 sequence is CASSLEKGAGSTDTQYF. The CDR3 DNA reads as TGTGCCAGCAGCTTAGAGAAGGGGGCCGGGAGCACAGATACGCAGTATTTT.

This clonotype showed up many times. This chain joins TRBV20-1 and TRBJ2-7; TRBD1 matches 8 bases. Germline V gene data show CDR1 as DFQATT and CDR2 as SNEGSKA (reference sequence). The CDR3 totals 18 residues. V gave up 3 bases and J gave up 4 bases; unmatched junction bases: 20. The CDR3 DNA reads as TGCAGTGCTAGTCCCCCGTGGAGAGACAGGGGAGGATCTTACGAGCAGTACTTC. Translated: CSASPPWRDRGGSYEQYF.

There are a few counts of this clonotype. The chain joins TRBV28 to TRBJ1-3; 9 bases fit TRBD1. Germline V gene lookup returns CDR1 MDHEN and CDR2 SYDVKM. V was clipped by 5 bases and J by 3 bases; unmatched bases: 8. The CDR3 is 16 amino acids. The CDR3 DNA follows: TGTGCCAGCAGTACGCCGGGACAGGGAGGTGGAAACACCATATATTTT. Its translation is CASSTPGQGGGNTIYF.

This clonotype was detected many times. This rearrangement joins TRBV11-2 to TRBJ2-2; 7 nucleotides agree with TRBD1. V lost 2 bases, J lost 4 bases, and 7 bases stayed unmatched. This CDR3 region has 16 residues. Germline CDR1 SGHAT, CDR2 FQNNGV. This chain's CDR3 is CASSLNRGWATGELFF. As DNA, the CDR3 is TGTGCCAGCAGCTTAAACAGGGGTTGGGCCACCGGGGAGCTGTTTTTT.

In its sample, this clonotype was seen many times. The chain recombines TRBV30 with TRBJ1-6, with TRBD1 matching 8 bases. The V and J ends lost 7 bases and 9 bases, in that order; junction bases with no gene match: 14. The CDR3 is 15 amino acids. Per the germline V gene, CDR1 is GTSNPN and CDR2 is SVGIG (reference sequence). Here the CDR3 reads CASRQGRNDGSPLHF. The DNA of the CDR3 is TGTGCCTCAAGACAGGGGAGGAATGATGGTTCACCCCTCCACTTT.

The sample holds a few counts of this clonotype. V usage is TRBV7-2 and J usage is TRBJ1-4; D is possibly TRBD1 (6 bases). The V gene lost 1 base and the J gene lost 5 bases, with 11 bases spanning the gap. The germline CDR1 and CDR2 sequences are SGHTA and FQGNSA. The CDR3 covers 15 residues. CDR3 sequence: CASSLVAGANEKLFF. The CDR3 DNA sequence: TGTGCCAGCAGCTTAGTAGCAGGGGCAAATGAAAAACTGTTTTTT.

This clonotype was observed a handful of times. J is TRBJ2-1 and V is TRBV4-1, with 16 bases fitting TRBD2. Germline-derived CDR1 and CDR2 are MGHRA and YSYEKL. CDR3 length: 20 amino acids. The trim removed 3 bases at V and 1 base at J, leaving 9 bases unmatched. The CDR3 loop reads CASSHRGGLAGGQSYNEQFF. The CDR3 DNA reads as TGCGCCAGCAGCCATCGGGGGGGACTAGCGGGAGGGCAGTCCTACAATGAGCAGTTCTTC.

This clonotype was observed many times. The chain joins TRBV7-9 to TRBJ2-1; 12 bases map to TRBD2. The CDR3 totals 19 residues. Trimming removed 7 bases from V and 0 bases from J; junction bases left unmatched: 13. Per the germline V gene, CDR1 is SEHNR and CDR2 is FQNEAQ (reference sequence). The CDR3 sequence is CASTKTSGSFWSSYNEQFF. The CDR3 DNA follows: TGTGCCAGCACCAAGACTAGCGGGAGCTTTTGGAGCTCCTACAATGAGCAGTTCTTC.

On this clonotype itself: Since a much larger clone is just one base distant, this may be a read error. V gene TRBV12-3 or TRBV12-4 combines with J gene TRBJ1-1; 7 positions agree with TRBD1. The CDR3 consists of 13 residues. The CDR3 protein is CASSLQGETEVFF. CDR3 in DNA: TGTGCCAGCAGTTTACAGGGGGAAACTGAAGTTTTCTTT.

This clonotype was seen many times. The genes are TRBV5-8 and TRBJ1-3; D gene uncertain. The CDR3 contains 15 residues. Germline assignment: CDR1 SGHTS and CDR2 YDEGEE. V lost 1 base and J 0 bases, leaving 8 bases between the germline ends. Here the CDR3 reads CASSLLSPSGNTIYF. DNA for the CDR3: TGTGCCAGCAGCTTGCTCTCCCCCTCTGGAAACACCATATATTTT.

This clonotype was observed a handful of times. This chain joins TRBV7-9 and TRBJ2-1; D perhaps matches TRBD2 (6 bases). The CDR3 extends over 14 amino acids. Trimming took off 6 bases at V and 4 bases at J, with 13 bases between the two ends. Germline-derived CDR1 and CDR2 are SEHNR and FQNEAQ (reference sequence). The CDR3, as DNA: TGTGCCAGCAGAGGGACTCCTCGTTACAATGAGCAGTTCTTC. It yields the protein CASRGTPRYNEQFF.

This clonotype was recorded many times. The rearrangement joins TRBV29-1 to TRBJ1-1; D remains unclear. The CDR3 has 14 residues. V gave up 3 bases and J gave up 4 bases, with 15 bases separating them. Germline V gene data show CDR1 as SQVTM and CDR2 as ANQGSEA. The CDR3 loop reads CSVELLRSGTEAFF. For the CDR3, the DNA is TGCAGCGTTGAGCTACTGAGGTCGGGCACTGAAGCTTTCTTT.

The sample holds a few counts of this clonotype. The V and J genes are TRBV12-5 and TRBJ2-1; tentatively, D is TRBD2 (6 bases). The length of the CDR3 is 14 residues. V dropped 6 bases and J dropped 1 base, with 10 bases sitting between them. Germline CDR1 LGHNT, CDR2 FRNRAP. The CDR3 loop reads CASGMGGSYNEQFF. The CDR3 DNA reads TGTGCTAGTGGGATGGGGGGTTCCTACAATGAGCAGTTCTTC.